Sequencing of this T cell receptor beta chain was carried out in a study of CD8 T cells in Susac syndrome. Across the study: Sequenced Susac syndrome patients included over five with active disease and under ten who were in remission. Intravenous immunoglobulin alone or corticosteroids were being given to patients with Susac syndrome at blood draw, unless they were therapy-naive.

Patients with Susac syndrome fulfilled recently defined diagnostic criteria for definite or probable disease. Per germline, CDR1 SGHTA and CDR2 FQGTGA. After removal of 4 bases from V and 1 base from J, the junction contained 5 bases not matched to a gene. The CDR3 spans 17 residues. Study outcomes and limitations: It was in TEMRA cells and active patients that Susac CD8+ clonal expansion peaked.

RNA totalling roughly 0.45 to 1 ug underwent reverse transcription with random hexamers. TCRdb fed the immunoSEQ multiplex PCR reads into MiXCR, producing one record per CDR3 protein. The table includes some 200,000 distinct CDR3 sequences, 85% to 95% detected once. On this clonotype: Its antigen is still unknown.

Sequencing was done on a sample of CD8+ T cells from PBMCs. The J gene is TRBJ2-3, the V gene TRBV7-3; the match to TRBD2 covers 13 bases. This TCR came from a human donor with Susac syndrome. The DNA of the CDR3 is TGTGCCAGCAGCTCCCTTGGACTAGCGGGAGGCACAGATACGCAGTATTTT. It codes for CASSSLGLAGGTDTQYF.